The following is a T cell receptor beta chain sequence with its context. Primers: 60 Vbeta forward and 13 Jbeta reverse. TCRdb's table, derived via immunoSEQ multiplex PCR, lists solely in-frame clones and lacks some. The data hold about 130,000 clones, with 80% observed a single time. Germline CDR1 WNHNN, CDR2 SYGVQD (reference sequence). The CDR3 totals 17 residues. V lost 4 bases to trimming and J lost 2 bases, with 17 bases between them. The entry originates in a study of cytomegalovirus exposure and HLA in healthy donors. In the study overall: From donors who were HLA-typed, an early data release held approximately 80 million unique TCRs.

The chain has TRBV10-1 and TRBJ2-2, with a possible D match to TRBD2 (6 bases). The sequence was collected from a man aged 25-40 years in good health and CMV-seropositive. The sample consisted of PBMCs. The DNA for the CDR3 is TGCGCCAGCAGTGGAACTCTCGCGGGGATTAACACCGGGGAGCTGTTTTTT. It codes for CASSGTLAGINTGELFF.